This entry lists 21 T cell receptor beta chains sequenced from one sample in a study of blood T cells in healthy people across ages. PCR was performed a second time for about 7 to 12 cycles using a sample-barcoded 5' primer and a J-beta primer mix. Via MiXCR, TCRdb re-called the 5' RACE reads, giving one row per CDR3 protein. The repertoire consists of over 500,000 distinct CDR3 sequences, with more than 45% occurring once and the leading ten covering roughly 12%. The sequencing sample was made of blood. These receptors were collected from a woman of 80 years or more in good health.

The chain has TRBV2 and TRBJ1-5, with 7 nucleotides matching TRBD1. The J segment lost 6 bases and the V segment lost 8 bases, leaving 7 bases of the junction unmatched. CDR3 length: 13 residues. Germline CDR1 SNHLY, CDR2 FYNNEI. The chain's CDR3 is CASEEGAGQPQHF. Written as DNA, the CDR3 is TGTGCCAGCGAGGAGGGGGCAGGTCAGCCCCAGCATTTT.

On this clonotype: One base away lies a much larger clone, so this may be a sequencing read error. The J gene is TRBJ2-7, the V gene TRBV7-2, with D possibly being TRBD2 (8 bases). From germline, CDR1 is SGHTA and CDR2 FQGNSA. The CDR3 runs to 13 residues. The CDR3 here is CASSVAGQYEQYF. The CDR3 DNA reads as TGTGCCAGCAGCGTAGCGGGACAGTACGAGCAGTACTTC.

The gene calls are TRBV20-1 and TRBJ2-3, with D tentatively TRBD1 (6 bases). The germline gives CDR1 DFQATT, CDR2 SNEGSKA (reference sequence). This CDR3 is built from 13 residues. Between the trimmed V and J ends, which lost 7 bases and 4 bases, there was a span of 15 bases. CDR3 protein: CSGGRDSPDTQYF. CDR3 nucleotide sequence: TGCAGTGGGGGGCGCGATTCCCCAGATACGCAGTATTTT.

The V and J genes are TRBV5-1 and TRBJ2-1, with D perhaps TRBD2 (6 bases). Trimming took 4 bases from V and 3 from J, leaving 26 bases between them. The germline V gene has CDR1 SGHRS and CDR2 YFSETQ. The CDR3 extends over 19 amino acids. The CDR3 DNA sequence: TGCGCCAGCAGCCATCAACGCGGGACGGGAGTATTTAACTACAATGAGCAGTTCTTC. Translating gives CASSHQRGTGVFNYNEQFF.

At least ten counts were recorded for this clonotype. The chain is built from TRBV12-3 or TRBV12-4 and TRBJ1-5; D ambiguous. This CDR3 is built from 13 residues. V lost 6 bases to trimming and J lost 0 bases, with 6 bases between them. CDR3: CASSFGSNQPQHF. CDR3 DNA sequence: TGTGCCAGCAGCTTCGGTAGCAATCAGCCCCAGCATTTT.

This clonotype was found once. The V and J genes are TRBV24-1 and TRBJ2-3; tentative D call: TRBD2 (6 bases). CDR3 length equals 15 residues. Germline-derived CDR1 and CDR2 are KGHDR and SFDVKD. Trimming left V 5 bases short and J 1 base short, with 12 bases between. In nucleotides, the CDR3 is TGTGCCACCAGTGCGCGCGGGGCAGGCACAGATACGCAGTATTTT. It specifies CATSARGAGTDTQYF.

A note on this clonotype: A much larger clone differs from this one at a single base, so this may be a read error. This chain joins TRBV5-1 and TRBJ2-5; D unclear. With 5 bases removed from V and 7 bases from J, the gap between germline ends came to 12 bases. Germline CDR1 and CDR2: SGHRS and YFSETQ. This CDR3 is built from 12 residues. CDR3 coding DNA: TGCGCCAGCAGGGAGCATAAAGGGACCCAGTACTTC. Protein: CASREHKGTQYF.

Turning to this clonotype: A much larger clonotype is one base distant, so this may be a read error. The chain couples TRBV2 to TRBJ2-7; no definite D call. There are 15 residues in the CDR3. Germline CDR1 is SNHLY and CDR2 is FYNNEI. CDR3 coding DNA: TGTGCCTGCAGTGAATTTGGGGTATCTACCTACGAGCAGTACTTC. Residues: CACSEFGVSTYEQYF. Full variable domain (outside the CDR3, taken from reference TRBV2 and TRBJ2-7): EPEVTQTPSHQVTQMGQEVILRCVPISNHLYFYWYRQILGQKVEFLVSFYNNEISEKSEIFDDQFSVERPDGSNFTLKIRSTKLEDSAMYFCACSEFGVSTYEQYFGPGTRLTVT.

The gene calls are TRBV15 and TRBJ2-3; D possibly matches TRBD1 or TRBD2 (6 bases each). The CDR3 has 15 residues. Per germline, CDR1 LNHNV and CDR2 YYDKDF (reference sequence). Trimming stripped 1 base from V and 0 bases from J, with 8 bases between. Written as DNA, the CDR3 is TGTGCCACCAGCAGAGCGGGGGCTAGCACAGATACGCAGTATTTT. Translating it yields CATSRAGASTDTQYF.

Concerning this clonotype: This may be a read error: a much more frequent sequence differs by one nucleotide. This rearrangement joins TRBV12-3 or TRBV12-4 to TRBJ2-7; a weak D match, TRBD2 (7 bases). The V end lost 6 bases, the J end lost 8 bases, and 23 bases lay between the germline ends. The CDR3 sequence is 15 residues long. Here the CDR3 reads CASSLSGGGLFQQYF. CDR3 in DNA: TGTGCCAGCAGCCTTTCTGGCGGGGGCCTATTCCAGCAGTACTTC.

This clonotype has a count of ten or more. This sequence joins TRBV7-3 and TRBJ2-3; D gene ambiguous. V lost 2 bases, J lost 9 bases, and 12 bases lay in between. Germline CDR1 reads SGHTA; CDR2 reads FQGTGA. The CDR3 length is 13 residues. In DNA, the CDR3 is TGTGCCAGCAGCTTATCGACCCGAGGAACGCAGTATTTT. This encodes CASSLSTRGTQYF.

Ten or more counts support this clonotype. The chain has TRBV5-1 and TRBJ2-1, with 7 positions matching TRBD1. This CDR3 is 15 amino acids long. From germline, CDR1 is SGHRS and CDR2 YFSETQ. Unmatched junction bases numbered 6, after V lost 4 bases and J lost 2 bases. The DNA of the CDR3 is TGCGCCAGCAGCCCAACAGGGGCGACCTACAATGAGCAGTTCTTC. Protein sequence: CASSPTGATYNEQFF.

V is TRBV4-1 and J is TRBJ1-6, with D hard to call. CDR1 and CDR2 from the germline V gene are MGHRA and YSYEKL. V lost 0 bases, J lost 11 bases, and 14 bases lay in between. The CDR3 is 15 amino acids. As DNA, the CDR3 is TGCGCCAGCAGCCAAGACGTCTCGTTTGGGGCACCCCTCCACTTT. Residues: CASSQDVSFGAPLHF.

Many counts were recorded for this clonotype. The chain employs TRBV3-1 and TRBJ1-5; D is undetermined. CDR3 length equals 13 residues. The V gene lost 5 bases and the J gene lost 5 bases, with 10 bases spanning the gap. Germline-derived CDR1 and CDR2 are LGHDT and YNNKEL (reference sequence). The CDR3, as DNA: TGTGCCAGCAGCTTAACTCTGGATCAGCCCCAGCATTTT. Protein product: CASSLTLDQPQHF.

The V call is TRBV7-3, the J call TRBJ2-1, with 8 bases lining up with TRBD1. Trimming cost V 2 bases and J 11 bases; bases outside gene matches: 11. This CDR3 has 15 residues. Germline values: CDR1 SGHTA, CDR2 FQGTGA. The CDR3 sequence: CASSLSRGQGFKQFF. The CDR3 nucleotides are TGTGCCAGCAGCTTATCGCGTGGACAGGGCTTTAAGCAGTTCTTC.

The rearrangement links TRBV20-1 to TRBJ2-1; 9 bases line up with TRBD2. Trimming at V came to 0 bases and at J to 11 bases, leaving 11 bases not matched to a gene. The CDR3 length is 15 residues. The germline CDR1 and CDR2 sequences are DFQATT and SNEGSKA (reference sequence). CDR3 DNA: TGCAGTGCTAGAGATCCAACTAGCGGGTCAGCCCAGCAGTTCTTC. Amino acids: CSARDPTSGSAQQFF.

This clonotype was found many times. The chain is built from TRBV28 and TRBJ1-5; 7 bases map to TRBD1. The CDR3 contains 15 residues. Per germline, CDR1 MDHEN and CDR2 SYDVKM. J was trimmed by 2 bases and V by 1 base; bases with no gene match: 2. The CDR3 DNA follows: TGTGCCAGCAGTTTATCCGGACAGGGCAATCAGCCCCAGCATTTT. Its protein is CASSLSGQGNQPQHF.

This clonotype was counted between two and nine times. DNA for the CDR3: TGTGCCAGCAGCTTTTGGACTAGCCCGCACGAGCAGTACTTC. Translating gives CASSFWTSPHEQYF. The gene calls are TRBV7-9 and TRBJ2-5; 8 bases align to TRBD2. The last part of the DNA fits TRBJ2-7 better; the J call may be wrong. Germline values: CDR1 SEHNR, CDR2 FQNEAQ (reference sequence). CDR3 length: 14 amino acids.

V usage is TRBV28 and J usage is TRBJ2-7; TRBD2 aligns across 11 bases. With V trimmed by 5 bases and J by 2 bases, 17 bases remained unmatched. The CDR3 contains 19 residues. Germline V gene lookup returns CDR1 MDHEN and CDR2 SYDVKM. CDR3 sequence: CASSRGLAGHLLPTYEQYF. For the CDR3, the DNA is TGTGCCAGCAGTAGAGGACTAGCGGGCCACTTACTCCCAACCTACGAGCAGTACTTC. Full variable domain (rest looked up from reference TRBV28 and TRBJ2-7): DVKVTQSSRYLVKRTGEKVFLECVQDMDHENMFWYRQDPGLGLRLIYFSYDVKMKEKGDIPEGYSVSREKKERFSLILESASTNQTSMYLCASSRGLAGHLLPTYEQYFGPGTRLTVT.

This clonotype turned up a few times. The CDR3 spells CASGGWSNQPQHF. The DNA of the CDR3 is TGTGCCAGCGGGGGGTGGAGCAATCAGCCCCAGCATTTT. The rearrangement uses TRBV27 and TRBJ1-5, with D possibly matching TRBD1 (5 bases). V lost 8 bases and J 1 base, leaving 9 bases between the germline ends. CDR1 and CDR2 (germline): MNHEY, SMNVEV (reference sequence). The CDR3 runs to 13 residues.

A note on this clonotype: This may come from a read error, since a much larger clone is one base off. The chain is built from TRBV5-1 and TRBJ2-1, with D hard to call. The CDR3 extends over 14 amino acids. CDR1 and CDR2 (germline): SGHRS, YFSETQ. The DNA of the CDR3 is TGCGCCAACAGCTTGGAACAGTTCTACAATGAGCAGTTCTTC. Translating it yields CANSLEQFYNEQFF.